The clone carrying this T cell receptor (beta chain) was seen more than once but under ten times. Its target is unknown. This sample is drawn from a study of naive and memory T cell subsets. Study results and limitations: No ground truth validated the naive and memory repertoire findings.

Cells stained for CD3, CD4, CD8, CD45RA and CD27 were sorted into four subsets. The beta constant-region primer was an equimolar mix of two oligonucleotides covering TRBC1 and TRBC2. An oligonucleotide with the SP2 primer and a 12-nucleotide UMI was ligated to the cDNA 3' end. MiXCR was run by TCRdb on the UMI-ligation and nested PCR reads, yielding one entry per CDR3 protein. The sample has tens of thousands of distinct CDR3 sequences, about an eighth seen once. Germline V gives CDR1 SQVTM, CDR2 ANQGSEA. Germline trimming cut 3 bases from V and 10 bases from J; bases unmatched to any gene: 9. The CDR3 has 14 amino acids.

This TCR was recovered from a human donor in good health. V is TRBV29-1 and J is TRBJ2-1, with 10 bases that match TRBD2. The sequenced material came from central memory CD4+ T cells from blood. CDR3 nucleotide sequence: TGCAGCGTTGAGGCTAGCGGGGGTGGAGCGGAGCAGTTCTTC. It translates to CSVEASGGGAEQFF.